This T cell receptor beta chain was profiled in a study of regulatory T cells in long-lasting Graves disease. General study results and limits: Relative to newly diagnosed Graves' patients, persistent ones had lower TCR diversity.

Investigators prepared the TCR beta libraries by applying iRepertoire HTBI primers and Arm-PCR of CDR3 regions. TCRdb fed the multiplex PCR reads into MiXCR, producing one record per CDR3 protein. The sample includes almost 450,000 distinct CDR3 sequences, about 16% of them seen just once. The time point here: newly diagnosed GD, antithyroid drugs for less than 3 months. PBMC-extracted RNA yielded the TCR library. Diagnoses of Graves' disease were made by American Thyroid Association guidelines. There are a few counts of this clonotype. Its matching antigen is unknown. The trim removed 0 bases at V and 8 bases at J, leaving 16 bases unmatched. The germline gives CDR1 SGDLS, CDR2 YYNGEE. The CDR3 totals 18 residues. The same specimen was also included in a second study, on T cells in Graves' hyperthyroidism and ophthalmopathy.

This specimen was peripheral blood mononuclear cells (PBMCs), taken at new diagnosis, from a patient treated with antithyroid drugs. J is TRBJ1-4 and V is TRBV9; 7 positions match TRBD1. The sequence was obtained from a young woman with Graves disease. The CDR3 reads CASSVGEGAGADREKLFF. The CDR3 DNA follows: TGTGCCAGCAGCGTAGGGGAGGGGGCCGGGGCGGACCGGGAAAAACTGTTTTTT.